This TCR beta chain was recovered during a study of persistence of HIV-infected CD4 T cells. The CDR3 has 14 residues. Trimming removed 4 bases at V and 1 base at J, with 10 bases between. The germline V gene encodes CDR1 WNHNN and CDR2 SYGVQD (reference sequence). A word on this clone: Its specificity is not known.

This was the immunoSEQ version 4 assay in survey mode. This table comes from immunoSEQ multiplex PCR, and its TCRdb copy is limited to in-frame clones, with some not included. The table has tens of thousands of clones, 65% to 75% seen once. Cells were stimulated with overlapping HIV-1 Gag 15-mer peptides. Memory cells lacking CD40L and CD69 with high CD45RO were sorted. Donors were HIV-1-infected adults who began suppressive ART during chronic infection. The chain is built from TRBV10-1 and TRBJ1-1; no definite D call. The sequences come from CD4+ T cells sorted from PBMCs after 18-hour stimulation, collected from a patient who received antiretroviral therapy. This clonotype originated in an adult man with HIV who was CMV-seropositive. The CDR3 sequence is CASSGPGRNTEAFF. The DNA for the CDR3 is TGCGCCAGCAGTGGACCGGGTCGGAACACTGAAGCTTTCTTT.